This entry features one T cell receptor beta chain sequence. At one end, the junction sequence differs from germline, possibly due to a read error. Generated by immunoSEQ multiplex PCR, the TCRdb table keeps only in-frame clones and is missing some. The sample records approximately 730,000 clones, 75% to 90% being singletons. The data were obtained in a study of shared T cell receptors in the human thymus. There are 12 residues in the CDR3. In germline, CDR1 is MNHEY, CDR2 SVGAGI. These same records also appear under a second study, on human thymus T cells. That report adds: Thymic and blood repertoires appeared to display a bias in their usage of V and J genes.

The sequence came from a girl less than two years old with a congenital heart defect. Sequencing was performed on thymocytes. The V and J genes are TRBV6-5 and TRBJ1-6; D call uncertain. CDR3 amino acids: CASSYPWRLLPF. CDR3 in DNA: TGTGCCAGCAGTTACCCTTGGAGGTTGCTGCCCTTT.